One and the same sample provided the 3 T cell receptor beta chains below, sequenced in a study of shared clonotypes between healthy human individuals. Measured with immunoSEQ multiplex PCR; TCRdb has only the in-frame clones, and not every one. The sample has approximately 510,000 clones, roughly 78% seen once. Input material: PBMCs. All receptors come from a woman aged 40 to 50 in good health. Some clones in this sample may be carry-over from other donors' samples.

A single count supports this clone. The chain uses TRBV6-5 and TRBJ2-2; 7 positions agree with TRBD2. With 6 bases clipped from V and 5 bases from J, the junction kept 9 bases outside the gene matches. CDR3 length: 15 residues. Looked up from germline, CDR1 is MNHEY and CDR2 is SVGAGI. CDR3 amino acids: CASRGGAPWTGELFF. The CDR3 DNA is TGTGCCAGCAGGGGAGGGGCGCCCTGGACCGGGGAGCTGTTTTTT.

This clone was seen only a few times. The chain joins TRBV19 to TRBJ2-7; the match to TRBD1 covers 7 bases. Germline CDR1 reads LNHDA; CDR2 reads SQIVND (reference sequence). With 3 bases clipped from V and 0 bases from J, the junction kept 11 bases outside the gene matches. This CDR3 is built from 17 residues. CDR3 sequence (DNA): TGTGCCAGTAGTATCGGAGGCGACAGGGCTAGCTCCTACGAGCAGTACTTC. Protein: CASSIGGDRASSYEQYF.

The chain employs TRBV5-6 and TRBJ1-2; D ambiguous. CDR3 length: 13 amino acids. The germline CDR1 and CDR2 sequences are SGHDT and YYEEEE. Trimming left V 2 bases short and J 2 bases short, with 7 bases between. This chain's CDR3 is CASSLYKNYGYTF. The CDR3 coding sequence is TGTGCCAGCAGCTTATATAAGAACTATGGCTACACCTTC.